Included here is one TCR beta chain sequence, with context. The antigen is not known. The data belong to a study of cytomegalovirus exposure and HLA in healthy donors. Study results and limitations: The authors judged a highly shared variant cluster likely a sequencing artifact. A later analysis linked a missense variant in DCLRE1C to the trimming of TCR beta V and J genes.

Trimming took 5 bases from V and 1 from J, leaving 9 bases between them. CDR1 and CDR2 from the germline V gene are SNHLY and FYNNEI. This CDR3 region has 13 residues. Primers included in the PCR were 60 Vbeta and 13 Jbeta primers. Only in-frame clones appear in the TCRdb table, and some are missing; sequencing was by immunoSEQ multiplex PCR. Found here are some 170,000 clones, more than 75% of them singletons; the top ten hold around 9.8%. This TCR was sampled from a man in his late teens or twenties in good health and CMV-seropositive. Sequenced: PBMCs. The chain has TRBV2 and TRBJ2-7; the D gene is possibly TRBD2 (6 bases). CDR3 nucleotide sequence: TGTGCCAGCAGTCAACGGGGGTCCTACGAGCAGTACTTC. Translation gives CASSQRGSYEQYF.